The clone carrying this T cell receptor beta chain came up a few times. Each CDR3 protein is one row after TCRdb ran MiXCR on the RT-PCR reads. Here the sample spans about 3,800 distinct CDR3 sequences, around 31% being singletons. The CDR3 contains 12 residues. Trimming took 4 bases from V and 5 from J, leaving 7 bases between them. CDR1 is SGHVS, CDR2 FNYEAQ, per germline. The material sequenced was memory CD4+ T cells from salivary gland. The chain has TRBV7-6 and TRBJ2-3, with D unclear. The source of this sequence is a female donor with primary Sjogren's syndrome. The CDR3 DNA is TGTGCCAGCAGCTACTGGAGAGATACGCAGTATTTT. Its protein product is CASSYWRDTQYF. The full variable domain, with the rest looked up from reference TRBV7-6 and TRBJ2-3, is GAGVSQSPRYKVTKRGQDVALRCDPISGHVSLYWYRQALGQGPEFLTYFNYEAQQDKSGLPNDRFSAERPEGSISTLTIQRTEQRDSAMYRCASSYWRDTQYFGPGTRLTVL.